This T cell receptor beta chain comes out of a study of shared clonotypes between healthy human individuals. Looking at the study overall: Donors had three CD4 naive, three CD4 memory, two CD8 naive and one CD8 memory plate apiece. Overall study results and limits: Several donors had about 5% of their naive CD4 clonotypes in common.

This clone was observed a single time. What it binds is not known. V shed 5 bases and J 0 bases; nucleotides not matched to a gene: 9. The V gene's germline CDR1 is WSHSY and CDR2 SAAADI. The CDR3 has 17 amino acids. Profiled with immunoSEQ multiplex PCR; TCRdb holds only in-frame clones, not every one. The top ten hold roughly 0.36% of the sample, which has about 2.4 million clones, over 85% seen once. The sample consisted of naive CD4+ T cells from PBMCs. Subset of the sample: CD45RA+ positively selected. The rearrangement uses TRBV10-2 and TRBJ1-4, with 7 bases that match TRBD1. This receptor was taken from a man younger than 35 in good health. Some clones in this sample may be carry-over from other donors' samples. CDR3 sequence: CASSPPGDSSTNEKLFF. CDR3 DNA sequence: TGCGCCAGCAGTCCACCAGGGGACAGCTCAACTAATGAAAAACTGTTTTTT.